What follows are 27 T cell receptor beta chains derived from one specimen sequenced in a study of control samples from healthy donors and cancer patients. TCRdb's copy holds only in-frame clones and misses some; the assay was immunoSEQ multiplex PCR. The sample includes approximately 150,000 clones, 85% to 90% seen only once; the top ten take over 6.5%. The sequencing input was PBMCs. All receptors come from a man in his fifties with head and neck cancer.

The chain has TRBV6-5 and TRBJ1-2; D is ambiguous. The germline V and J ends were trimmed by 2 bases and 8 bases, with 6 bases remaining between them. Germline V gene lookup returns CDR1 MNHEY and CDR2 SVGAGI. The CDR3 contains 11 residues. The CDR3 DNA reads TGTGCCAGCAGTTACGGTGGAGGCTACACCTTC. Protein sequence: CASSYGGGYTF.

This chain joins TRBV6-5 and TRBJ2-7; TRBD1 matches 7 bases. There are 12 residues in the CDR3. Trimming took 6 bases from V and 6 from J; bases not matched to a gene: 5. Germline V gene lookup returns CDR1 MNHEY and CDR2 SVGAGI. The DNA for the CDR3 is TGTGCCAGCAGGACAGGGCTGGTCGAGCAGTACTTC. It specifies CASRTGLVEQYF.

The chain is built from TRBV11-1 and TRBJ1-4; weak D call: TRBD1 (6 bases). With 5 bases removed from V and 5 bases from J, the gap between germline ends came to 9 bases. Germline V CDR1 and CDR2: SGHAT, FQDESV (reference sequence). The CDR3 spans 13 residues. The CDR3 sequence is CASSRTENEKLFF. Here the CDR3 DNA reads TGTGCCAGCAGCCGGACAGAGAATGAAAAACTGTTTTTT.

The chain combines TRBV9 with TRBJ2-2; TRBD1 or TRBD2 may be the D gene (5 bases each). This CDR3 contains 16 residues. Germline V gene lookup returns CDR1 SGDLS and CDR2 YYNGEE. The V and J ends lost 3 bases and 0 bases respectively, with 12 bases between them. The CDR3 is CASSGKWGSNTGELFF. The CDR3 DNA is TGTGCCAGCAGCGGAAAGTGGGGGTCGAACACCGGGGAGCTGTTTTTT.

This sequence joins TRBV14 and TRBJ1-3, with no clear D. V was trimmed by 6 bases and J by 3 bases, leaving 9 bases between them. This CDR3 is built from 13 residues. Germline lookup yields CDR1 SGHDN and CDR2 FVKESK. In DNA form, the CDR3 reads TGTGCCAGCAGGGATCTTATTGGAAACACCATATATTTT. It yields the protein CASRDLIGNTIYF.

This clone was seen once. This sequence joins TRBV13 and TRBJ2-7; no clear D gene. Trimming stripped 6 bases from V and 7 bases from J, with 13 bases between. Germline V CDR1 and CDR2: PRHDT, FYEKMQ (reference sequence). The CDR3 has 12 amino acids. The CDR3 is CASRTLTSEQYF. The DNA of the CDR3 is TGTGCCAGCAGGACCTTAACTTCTGAGCAGTACTTC.

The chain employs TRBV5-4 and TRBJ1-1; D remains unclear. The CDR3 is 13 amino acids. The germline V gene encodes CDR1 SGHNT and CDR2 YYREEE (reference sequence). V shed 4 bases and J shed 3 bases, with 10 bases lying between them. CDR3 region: CASSGMGDTEAFF. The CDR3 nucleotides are TGTGCCAGCAGCGGGATGGGTGACACTGAAGCTTTCTTT.

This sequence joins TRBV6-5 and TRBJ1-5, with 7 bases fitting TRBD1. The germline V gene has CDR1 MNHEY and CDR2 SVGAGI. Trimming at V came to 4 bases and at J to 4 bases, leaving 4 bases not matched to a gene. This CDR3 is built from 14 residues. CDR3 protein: CASSSGGRNQPQHF. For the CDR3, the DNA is TGTGCCAGCAGTTCAGGGGGTAGGAATCAGCCCCAGCATTTT.

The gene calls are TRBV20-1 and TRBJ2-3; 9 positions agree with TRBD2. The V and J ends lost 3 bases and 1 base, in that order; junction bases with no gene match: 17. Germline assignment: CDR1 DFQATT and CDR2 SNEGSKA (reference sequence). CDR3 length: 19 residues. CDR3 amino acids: CSASGAGTRASGGTDTQYF. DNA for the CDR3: TGCAGTGCTAGTGGTGCGGGAACTAGGGCTAGCGGGGGCACAGATACGCAGTATTTT.

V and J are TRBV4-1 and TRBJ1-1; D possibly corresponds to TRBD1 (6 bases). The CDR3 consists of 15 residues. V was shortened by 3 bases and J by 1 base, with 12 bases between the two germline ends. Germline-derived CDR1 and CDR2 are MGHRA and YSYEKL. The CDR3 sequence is CASSQVGQPNTEAFF. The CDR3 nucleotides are TGCGCCAGCAGCCAGGTCGGACAGCCGAACACTGAAGCTTTCTTT.

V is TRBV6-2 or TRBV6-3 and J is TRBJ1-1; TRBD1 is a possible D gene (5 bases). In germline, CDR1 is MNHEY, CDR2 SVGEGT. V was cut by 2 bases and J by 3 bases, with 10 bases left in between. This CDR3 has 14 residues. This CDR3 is CASSYGGGDTEAFF. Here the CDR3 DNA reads TGTGCCAGCAGTTACGGGGGAGGGGACACTGAAGCTTTCTTT.

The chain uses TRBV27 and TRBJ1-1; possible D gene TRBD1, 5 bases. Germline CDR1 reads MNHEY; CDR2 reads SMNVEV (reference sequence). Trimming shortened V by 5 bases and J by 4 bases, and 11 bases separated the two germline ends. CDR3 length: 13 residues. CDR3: CASSPGLLTEAFF. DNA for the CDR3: TGTGCCAGCAGTCCAGGGCTTCTCACTGAAGCTTTCTTT.

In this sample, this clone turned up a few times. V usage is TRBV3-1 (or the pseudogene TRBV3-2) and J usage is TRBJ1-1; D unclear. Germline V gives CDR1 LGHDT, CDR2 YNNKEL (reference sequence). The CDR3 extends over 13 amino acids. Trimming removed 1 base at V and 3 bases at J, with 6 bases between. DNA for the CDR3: TGTGCCAGCAGCCAAGGGATGGACACTGAAGCTTTCTTT. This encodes CASSQGMDTEAFF.

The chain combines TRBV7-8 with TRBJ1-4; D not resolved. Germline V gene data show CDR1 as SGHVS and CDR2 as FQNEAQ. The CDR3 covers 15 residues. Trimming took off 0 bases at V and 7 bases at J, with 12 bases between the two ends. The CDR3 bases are TGTGCCAGCAGCTTAGCGCCCCGGAGTCGTGAAAAACTGTTTTTT. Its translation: CASSLAPRSREKLFF. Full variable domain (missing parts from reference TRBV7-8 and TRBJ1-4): GAGVSQSPRYKVAKRGQDVALRCDPISGHVSLFWYQQALGQGPEFLTYFQNEAQLDKSGLPSDRFFAERPEGSVSTLKIQRTQQEDSAVYLCASSLAPRSREKLFFGSGTQLSVL.

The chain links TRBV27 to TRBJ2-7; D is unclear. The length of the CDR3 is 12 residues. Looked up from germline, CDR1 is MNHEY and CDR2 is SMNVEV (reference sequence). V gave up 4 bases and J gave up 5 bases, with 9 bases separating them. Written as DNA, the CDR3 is TGTGCCAGCAGTTCCTACATAAACGAGCAGTACTTC. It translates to CASSSYINEQYF.

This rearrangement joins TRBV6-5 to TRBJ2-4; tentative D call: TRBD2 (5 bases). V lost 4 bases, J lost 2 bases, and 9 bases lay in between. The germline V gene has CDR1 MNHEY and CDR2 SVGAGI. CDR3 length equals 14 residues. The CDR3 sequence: CASSWRGPKNIQYF. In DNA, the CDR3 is TGTGCCAGCAGTTGGCGAGGGCCCAAAAACATTCAGTACTTC.

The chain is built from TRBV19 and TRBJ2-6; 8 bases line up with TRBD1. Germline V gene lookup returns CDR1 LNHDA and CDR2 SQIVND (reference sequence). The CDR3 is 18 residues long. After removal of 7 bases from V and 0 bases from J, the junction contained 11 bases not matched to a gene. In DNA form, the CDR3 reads TGTGCCAGTATCCCGGGACAGGCAGGTTCCTCTGGGGCCAACGTCCTGACTTTC. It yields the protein CASIPGQAGSSGANVLTF.

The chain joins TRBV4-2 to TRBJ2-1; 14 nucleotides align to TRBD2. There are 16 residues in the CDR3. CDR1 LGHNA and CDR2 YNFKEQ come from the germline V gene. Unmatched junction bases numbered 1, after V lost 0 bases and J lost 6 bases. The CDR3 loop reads CASSQEGTSGSNEQFF. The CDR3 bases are TGTGCCAGCAGCCAAGAAGGGACTAGCGGGAGCAATGAGCAGTTCTTC.

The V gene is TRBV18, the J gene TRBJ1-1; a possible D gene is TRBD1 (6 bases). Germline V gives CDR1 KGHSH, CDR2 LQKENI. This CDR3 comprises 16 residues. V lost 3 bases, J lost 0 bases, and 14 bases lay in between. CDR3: CASSPSTGRMNTEAFF. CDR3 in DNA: TGTGCCAGCTCACCGAGTACAGGGAGAATGAACACTGAAGCTTTCTTT.

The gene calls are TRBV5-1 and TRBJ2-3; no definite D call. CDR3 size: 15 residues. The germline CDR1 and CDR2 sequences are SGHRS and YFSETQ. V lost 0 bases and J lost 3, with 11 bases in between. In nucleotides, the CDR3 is TGCGCCAGCAGCTTGGGGCCTAGGGAAACAGATACGCAGTATTTT. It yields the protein CASSLGPRETDTQYF.

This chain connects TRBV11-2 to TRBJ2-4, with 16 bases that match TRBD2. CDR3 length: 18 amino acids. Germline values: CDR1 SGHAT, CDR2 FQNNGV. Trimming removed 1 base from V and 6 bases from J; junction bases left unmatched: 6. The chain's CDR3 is CASSLGTGLAGGLNIQYF. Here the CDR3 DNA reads TGTGCCAGCAGCTTAGGGACGGGACTAGCGGGGGGGCTAAACATTCAGTACTTC. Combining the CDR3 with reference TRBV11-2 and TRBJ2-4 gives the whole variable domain EAGVAQSPRYKIIEKRQSVAFWCNPISGHATLYWYQQILGQGPKLLIQFQNNGVVDDSQLPKDRFSAERLKGVDSTLKIQPAKLEDSAVYLCASSLGTGLAGGLNIQYFGAGTRLSVL.

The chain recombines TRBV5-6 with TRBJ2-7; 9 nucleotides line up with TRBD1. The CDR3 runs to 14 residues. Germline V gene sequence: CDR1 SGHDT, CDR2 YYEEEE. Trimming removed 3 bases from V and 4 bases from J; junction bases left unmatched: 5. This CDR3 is CASSCATGGYEQYF. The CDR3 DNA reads TGTGCCAGCAGCTGCGCGACAGGGGGGTACGAGCAGTACTTC.

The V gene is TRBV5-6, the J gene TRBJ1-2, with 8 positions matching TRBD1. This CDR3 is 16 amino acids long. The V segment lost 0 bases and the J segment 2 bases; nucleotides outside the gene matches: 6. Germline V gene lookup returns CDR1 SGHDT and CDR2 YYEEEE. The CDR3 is CASSLGPGGKNYGYTF. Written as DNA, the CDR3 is TGTGCCAGCAGCTTGGGTCCAGGGGGCAAGAACTATGGCTACACCTTC.

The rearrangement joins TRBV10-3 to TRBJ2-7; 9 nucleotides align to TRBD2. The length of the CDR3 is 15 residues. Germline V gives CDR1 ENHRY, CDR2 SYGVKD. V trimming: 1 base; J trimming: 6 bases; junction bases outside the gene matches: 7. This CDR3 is CAISEFRPREGEQYF. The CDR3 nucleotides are TGTGCCATCAGTGAGTTCCGGCCGCGGGAGGGCGAGCAGTACTTC.

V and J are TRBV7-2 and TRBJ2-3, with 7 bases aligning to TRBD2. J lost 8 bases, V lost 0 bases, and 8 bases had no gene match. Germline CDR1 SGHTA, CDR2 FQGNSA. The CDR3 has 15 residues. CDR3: CASSLAGGPSGTQYF. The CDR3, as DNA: TGTGCCAGCAGCTTAGCGGGAGGGCCCTCAGGTACGCAGTATTTT.

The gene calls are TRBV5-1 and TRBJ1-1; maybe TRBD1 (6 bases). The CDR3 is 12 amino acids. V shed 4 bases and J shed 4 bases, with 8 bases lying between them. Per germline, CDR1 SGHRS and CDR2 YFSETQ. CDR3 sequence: CASSQGGTEAFF. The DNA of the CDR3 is TGCGCCAGCAGCCAAGGGGGCACTGAAGCTTTCTTT.

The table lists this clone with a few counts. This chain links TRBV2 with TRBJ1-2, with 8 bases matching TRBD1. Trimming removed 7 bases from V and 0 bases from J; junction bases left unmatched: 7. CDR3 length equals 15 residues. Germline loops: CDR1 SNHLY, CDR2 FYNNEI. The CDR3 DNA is TGTGCCAGCAACCATCCAGGGGGCGCTAACTATGGCTACACCTTC. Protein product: CASNHPGGANYGYTF.